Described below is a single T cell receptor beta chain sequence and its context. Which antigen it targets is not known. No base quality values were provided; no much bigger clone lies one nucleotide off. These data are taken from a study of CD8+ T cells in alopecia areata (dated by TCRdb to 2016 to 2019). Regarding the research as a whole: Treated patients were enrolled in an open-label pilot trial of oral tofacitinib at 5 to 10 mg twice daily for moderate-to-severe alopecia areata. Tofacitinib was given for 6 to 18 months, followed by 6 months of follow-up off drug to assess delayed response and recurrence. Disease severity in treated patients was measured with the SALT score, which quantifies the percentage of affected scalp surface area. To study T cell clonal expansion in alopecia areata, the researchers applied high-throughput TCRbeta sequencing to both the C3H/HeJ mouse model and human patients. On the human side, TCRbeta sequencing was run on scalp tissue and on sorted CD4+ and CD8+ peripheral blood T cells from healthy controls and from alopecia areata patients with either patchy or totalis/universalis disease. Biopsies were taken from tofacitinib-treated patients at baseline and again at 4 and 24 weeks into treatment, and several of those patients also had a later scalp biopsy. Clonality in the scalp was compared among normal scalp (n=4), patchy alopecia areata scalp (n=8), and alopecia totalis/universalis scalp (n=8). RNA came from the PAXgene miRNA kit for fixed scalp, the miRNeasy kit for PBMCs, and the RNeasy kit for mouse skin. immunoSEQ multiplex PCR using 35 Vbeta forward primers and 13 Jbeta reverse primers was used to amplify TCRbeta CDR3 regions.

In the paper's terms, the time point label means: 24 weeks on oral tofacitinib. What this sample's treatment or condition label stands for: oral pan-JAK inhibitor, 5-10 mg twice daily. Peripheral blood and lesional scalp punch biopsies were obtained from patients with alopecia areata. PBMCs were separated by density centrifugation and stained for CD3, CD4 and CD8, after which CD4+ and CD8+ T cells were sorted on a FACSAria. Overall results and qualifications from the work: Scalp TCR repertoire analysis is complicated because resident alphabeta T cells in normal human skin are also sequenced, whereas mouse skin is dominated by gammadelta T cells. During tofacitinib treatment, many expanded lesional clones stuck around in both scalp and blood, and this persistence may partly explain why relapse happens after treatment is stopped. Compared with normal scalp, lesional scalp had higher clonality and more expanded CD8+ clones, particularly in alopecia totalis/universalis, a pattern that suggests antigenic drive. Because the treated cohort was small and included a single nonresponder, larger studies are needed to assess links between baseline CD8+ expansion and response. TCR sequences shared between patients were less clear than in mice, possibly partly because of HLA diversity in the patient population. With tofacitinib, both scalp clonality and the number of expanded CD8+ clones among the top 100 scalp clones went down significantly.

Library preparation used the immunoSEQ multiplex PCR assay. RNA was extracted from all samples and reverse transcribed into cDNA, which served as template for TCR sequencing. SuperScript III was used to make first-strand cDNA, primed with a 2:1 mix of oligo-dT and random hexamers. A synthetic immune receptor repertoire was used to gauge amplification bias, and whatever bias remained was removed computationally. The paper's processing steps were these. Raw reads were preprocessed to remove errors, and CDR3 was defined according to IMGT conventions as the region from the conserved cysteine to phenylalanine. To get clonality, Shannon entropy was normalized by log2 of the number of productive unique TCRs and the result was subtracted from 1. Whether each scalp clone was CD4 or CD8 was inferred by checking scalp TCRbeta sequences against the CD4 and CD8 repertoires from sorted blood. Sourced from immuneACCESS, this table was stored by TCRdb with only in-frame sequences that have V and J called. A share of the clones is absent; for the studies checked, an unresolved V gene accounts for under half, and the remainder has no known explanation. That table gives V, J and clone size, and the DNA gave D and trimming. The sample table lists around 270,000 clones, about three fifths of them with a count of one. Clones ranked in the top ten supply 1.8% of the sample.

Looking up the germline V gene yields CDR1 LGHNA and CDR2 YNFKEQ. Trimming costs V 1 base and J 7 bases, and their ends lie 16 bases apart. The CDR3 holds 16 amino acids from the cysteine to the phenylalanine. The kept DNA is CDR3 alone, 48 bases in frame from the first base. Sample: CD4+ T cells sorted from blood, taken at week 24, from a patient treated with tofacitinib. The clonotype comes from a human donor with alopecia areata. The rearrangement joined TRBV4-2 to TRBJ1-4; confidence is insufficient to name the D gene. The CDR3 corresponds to CASSQGRPQVAEKLFF. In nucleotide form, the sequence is TGTGCCAGCAGCCAAGGAAGGCCCCAAGTGGCTGAAAAACTGTTTTTT.